This TCR beta chain is from a study of blood T cell repertoires in COVID-19. Whole-study context: Sources were T cells, B-cell-depleted T cells, or PBMCs; the material itself was cDNA or gDNA.

This clone appeared once. Germline CDR1 is SGHTA and CDR2 is FQGNSA. The J segment lost 5 bases and the V segment lost 8 bases, leaving 8 bases of the junction unmatched. This CDR3 is 14 amino acids long. Original analysis: Reference gene primer amplification in the assay estimated nucleated cell counts. Produced via immunoSEQ multiplex PCR; TCRdb's table is partial and in-frame only. That table furnishes V, J and clone size, whereas the DNA furnished D and trimming. The sample has about 230,000 clones, roughly 83% seen once; the top ten hold about 2.5%. This sequence joins TRBV7-2 and TRBJ1-1; 10 bases map to TRBD1. Sequenced input: peripheral blood. This sequence was found in an older woman with active or convalescent COVID-19. CDR3 sequence (DNA): TGTGCCAGCGGGAGACAGGGGGCTGGGACTGAAGCTTTCTTT. This gives the protein CASGRQGAGTEAFF. Supplemented by reference TRBV7-2 and TRBJ1-1, the full variable domain reads GAGVSQSPSNKVTEKGKDVELRCDPISGHTALYWYRQSLGQGLEFLIYFQGNSAPDKSGLPSDRFSAERTGGSVSTLTIQRTQQEDSAVYLCASGRQGAGTEAFFGQGTRLTVV.